This T cell receptor (beta chain) comes out of a study of CD8 T cells in Susac syndrome. RNA in amounts of roughly 0.5 to 1 ug was reverse transcribed with random hexamers. An immunoSEQ multiplex PCR generated amplified TCR beta CDR3 products spanning 54 Vbeta and 13 Jbeta. In TCRdb, the immunoSEQ multiplex PCR reads were re-called with MiXCR into one record per CDR3 protein. The sample has hundreds of thousands of distinct CDR3 sequences, 95% seen once. The CDR3 is 16 amino acids. J gave up 1 base and V 3 bases, and 9 bases lay outside the gene matches. Germline V gives CDR1 SQVTM, CDR2 ANQGSEA. The sequenced target, TCR beta, came from blood CD8+ and CD4+ T cells. The multiple sclerosis controls comprised treatment-naive patients whose relapsing-remitting disease was stable or active. CD8+ and CD4+ T cells were negatively isolated; TEMRA cells were FACS-enriched. In its sample, this clonotype was seen once.

The specimen sequenced was CD4+ T cells from PBMCs. The chain carries TRBV29-1 and TRBJ1-3; 7 bases are a match to TRBD1. This receptor was obtained from a human donor with multiple sclerosis. CDR3 region: CSVDLPGQSSGNTIYF. The CDR3, as DNA: TGCAGCGTTGACCTTCCGGGACAGTCTTCTGGAAACACCATATATTTT.